This TCR beta chain was found in a study of blood T cell repertoires in COVID-19 (TCRdb year 2020). About the full investigation: The collaborator samples originated in the United States, Italy and Spain and spanned the acute and convalescent phases of COVID-19. The sample metadata nearly always contained a de-identified subject ID, COVID-19 status, age in years and sex. Subjects who had been exposed to COVID-19, were actively infected with it, or had recovered from it provided the deeply sampled blood TCRbeta repertoires that made up the dataset. Where available, HLA class I and class II types were taken from metadata supplied by the sample provider and were not determined by assay-based typing. The repertoires were released in a freely available public database intended as a resource for research on the immune response to SARS-CoV-2. Samples came from the ongoing ImmuneRACE study (first 160 participants) plus 1,254 subjects from 6 global collaborators. The material from the prospective study consisted of cDNA or gDNA derived from T cells, B-cell-depleted T cells, or PBMCs.

On this clone itself: Its antigen has not been determined. Base quality data are lacking; no much larger clone is found one base away.

Each collaborating institution followed its own protocols to collect whole blood in K2EDTA tubes. Collaborator samples were shipped for TCRbeta analysis as frozen whole blood, isolated PBMCs, or DNA extracted from either sample type. Broader findings and caveats from the paper: The amount of clinical and demographic metadata varied by source and participant and was provided uncurated.

The immunoSEQ Assay, a bias-controlled multiplex PCR, was used to amplify TCRbeta CDR3 regions from genomic DNA. As for the original processing: The number of nucleated cells in each sample was estimated by amplification of reference gene primers within the assay. To quantify the absolute abundance of each unique TCRbeta CDR3 rearrangement, sequence reads were collapsed and filtered. For each sample, productive Simpson clonality was calculated as the square root of Simpson's diversity index across productive rearrangements. TCRdb stores this immuneACCESS table with in-frame sequences only. Part of the clones is absent; in the studies checked, under half of the shortfall reflects unresolved V genes, and no reason is known for the rest. V and J calls plus clone size are reproduced from that table; the DNA served to infer D and trimming. The sample table shows about 83,000 clones, and around 87% are seen once. The top ten clonotypes cover 3% of the sample.

The origin of this receptor is a woman between 50 and 59 years old with active or convalescent COVID-19. Sequencing input: peripheral blood.

The DNA sequence reads TGTGCCACCAGTGATGGAGGGACTAGCGGGGGAGCCGTCTACAATGAGCAGTTCTTC. Its translation is CATSDGGTSGGAVYNEQFF. The V gene is TRBV24-1 and the J gene is TRBJ2-1; TRBD2 matches 14 bases in the middle. The CDR3 sequence holds 19 residues, the cysteine and phenylalanine included. Only the CDR3 DNA is retained, 57 bases long and in frame from the first base. Germline trimming: 3 bases from V, 3 bases from J; junction bases outside gene matches: 9. CDR1 KGHDR and CDR2 SFDVKD were looked up in the germline V gene.